One sample yielded the 30 T cell receptor beta chains listed below, sequenced in a study of blood T cell repertoires in COVID-19. The method was immunoSEQ multiplex PCR; TCRdb's version includes in-frame clones alone and lacks a portion of them. The sample holds some 300,000 clones, 65% to 90% seen once. The material sequenced was PBMCs or T cells enriched from blood (not recorded which). These receptors were collected from a man aged 25-40 years who had recovered from COVID-19.

The gene calls are TRBV7-9 and TRBJ2-7; a possible D gene is TRBD2 (5 bases). The CDR3 has 13 amino acids. CDR1 and CDR2 from the germline V gene are SEHNR and FQNEAQ (reference sequence). The V and J ends lost 3 bases and 6 bases respectively, with 12 bases between them. CDR3 in DNA: TGTGCCAGCAGCTTCCTGGATCGGGGCGAGCAGTACTTC. Amino acids: CASSFLDRGEQYF.

The genes are TRBV5-1 and TRBJ2-7; maybe TRBD1 (5 bases). V was pared by 0 bases and J by 2 bases, with 9 bases between. CDR1 is SGHRS and CDR2 is YFSETQ in the germline V gene. CDR3 length equals 14 residues. The CDR3 sequence: CASSLGEGAYEQYF. CDR3 DNA: TGCGCCAGCAGCTTGGGCGAAGGGGCCTACGAGCAGTACTTC.

The chain is built from TRBV19 and TRBJ1-1; 7 bases align to TRBD1. V trimming: 2 bases; J trimming: 1 base; junction bases outside the gene matches: 1. CDR1 and CDR2 (germline): LNHDA, SQIVND (reference sequence). This CDR3 is built from 14 residues. CDR3 region: CASSIQGENTEAFF. The CDR3 bases are TGTGCCAGTAGTATACAGGGGGAGAACACTGAAGCTTTCTTT.

This rearrangement joins TRBV30 to TRBJ2-7, with D maybe TRBD1 (6 bases). The CDR3 length is 12 residues. Germline assignment: CDR1 GTSNPN and CDR2 SVGIG (reference sequence). The germline V and J ends were trimmed by 4 bases and 3 bases, with 10 bases remaining between them. The CDR3 loop reads CAWNTGNYEQYF. DNA of the CDR3: TGTGCCTGGAACACAGGGAACTACGAGCAGTACTTC.

The CDR3 sequence: CASSLVKGPNYGYTF. The CDR3 region has the DNA TGTGCCAGCAGTTTAGTTAAGGGGCCCAACTATGGCTACACCTTC. The gene calls are TRBV27 and TRBJ1-2; D is perhaps TRBD1 (5 bases). In germline, CDR1 is MNHEY, CDR2 SMNVEV (reference sequence). V was pared by 2 bases and J by 2 bases, with 12 bases between. This CDR3 contains 15 residues.

This clone appeared once. Different DNA sequences within this sample yield the same CDR3. This chain connects TRBV19 to TRBJ2-7; possible D gene TRBD2, 5 bases. The CDR3 contains 14 residues. With 0 bases removed from V and 2 bases from J, the gap between germline ends came to 8 bases. Germline V gives CDR1 LNHDA, CDR2 SQIVND (reference sequence). CDR3 coding DNA: TGTGCCAGTAGTATAGATCGGGGAGCCTACGAGCAGTACTTC. Its translation: CASSIDRGAYEQYF.

The chain employs TRBV13 and TRBJ2-6; 9 bases match TRBD1. CDR3 length: 19 amino acids. The V gene end was trimmed by 1 base and the J gene end by 4 bases; junction bases not matched to a gene: 11. The germline V gene encodes CDR1 PRHDT and CDR2 FYEKMQ (reference sequence). CDR3 coding DNA: TGTGCCAGCAGCTTAGTGGGACAGGGATTCGGGTTGGGGGCCAACGTCCTGACTTTC. It encodes CASSLVGQGFGLGANVLTF.

This chain links TRBV5-1 with TRBJ2-7; D may be TRBD1 (6 bases). CDR3 size: 13 residues. With 4 bases removed from V and 2 bases from J, the gap between germline ends came to 10 bases. Germline CDR1 reads SGHRS; CDR2 reads YFSETQ. The CDR3 here is CASSAQGPYEQYF. CDR3 coding DNA: TGCGCCAGCAGCGCGCAGGGGCCCTACGAGCAGTACTTC.

The V call is TRBV19, the J call TRBJ2-3; 7 bases are shared with TRBD1. J lost 6 bases, V lost 4 bases, and 7 bases had no gene match. Germline lookup yields CDR1 LNHDA and CDR2 SQIVND (reference sequence). The length of the CDR3 is 14 residues. CDR3 amino acids: CASSKRTGYDTQYF. In DNA, the CDR3 is TGTGCCAGTAGTAAGAGGACAGGTTACGATACGCAGTATTTT.

The rearrangement links TRBV9 to TRBJ2-7; 10 bases agree with TRBD2. J lost 6 bases, V lost 4 bases, and 13 bases had no gene match. The CDR3 length is 16 residues. Germline CDR1 is SGDLS and CDR2 is YYNGEE. As DNA, the CDR3 is TGTGCCAGCAGCAGCGCTTGGGGACTAGCGTGGGGCGAGCAGTACTTC. It codes for CASSSAWGLAWGEQYF.

The chain recombines TRBV4-1 with TRBJ2-5; D perhaps matches TRBD2 (5 bases). Germline V CDR1 and CDR2: MGHRA, YSYEKL. V gave up 3 bases and J gave up 5 bases, with 13 bases separating them. This CDR3 comprises 14 residues. CDR3 sequence: CASSHFNGIETQYF. In DNA form, the CDR3 reads TGCGCCAGCAGCCATTTTAACGGGATTGAGACCCAGTACTTC.

The gene calls are TRBV6-2 or TRBV6-3 and TRBJ2-3; 14 bases agree with TRBD2. The V gene's germline CDR1 is MNHEY and CDR2 SVGEGT. This CDR3 is 18 amino acids long. V shed 5 bases and J 2 bases; nucleotides not matched to a gene: 9. The CDR3: CASSRLAGGPRNTDTQYF. DNA of the CDR3: TGTGCCAGCAGTAGACTAGCGGGAGGGCCCCGAAACACAGATACGCAGTATTTT.

J is TRBJ1-2 and V is TRBV28; TRBD1 aligns across 7 bases. V lost 2 bases and J lost 4; bases outside the gene matches: 7. CDR3 length: 15 amino acids. In germline, CDR1 is MDHEN, CDR2 SYDVKM. CDR3 nucleotide sequence: TGTGCCAGCAGTTTAGGTGGCAGGGGGGTCTATGGCTACACCTTC. Translating it yields CASSLGGRGVYGYTF.

The genes are TRBV24-1 and TRBJ2-1; the D is unclear. The CDR3 length is 12 residues. Per germline, CDR1 KGHDR and CDR2 SFDVKD. V was trimmed by 4 bases and J by 9 bases, leaving 9 bases between them. The CDR3 spells CATSDHLGEQFF. The CDR3 DNA reads as TGTGCCACCAGTGACCACCTCGGTGAGCAGTTCTTC.

The chain has TRBV18 and TRBJ1-2; D call uncertain. Germline V CDR1 and CDR2: KGHSH, LQKENI. V was clipped by 5 bases and J by 4 bases, with 17 bases between them. This CDR3 spans 15 amino acids. CDR3 nucleotides: TGTGCCAGCTCATCCGACCGGGTCTCGCCCTATGGCTACACCTTC. Encoded protein: CASSSDRVSPYGYTF.

This chain links TRBV19 with TRBJ1-1; 12 bases match TRBD1. This CDR3 contains 17 residues. The V and J ends lost 6 bases and 3 bases, in that order; junction bases with no gene match: 11. Per germline, CDR1 LNHDA and CDR2 SQIVND (reference sequence). In DNA form, the CDR3 reads TGTGCCAGTAGCCTTCGGGACAGGGGGCGGAAGGACACTGAAGCTTTCTTT. Its protein is CASSLRDRGRKDTEAFF.

The CDR3 bases are TGTGCCAGCAGCCTGGGACTAGCGGGAGGGCTGGGTGAGCAGTTCTTC. It translates to CASSLGLAGGLGEQFF. This chain joins TRBV14 and TRBJ2-1; 16 nucleotides match TRBD2. The V gene end was trimmed by 4 bases and the J gene end by 9 bases; junction bases not matched to a gene: 6. Germline V gene sequence: CDR1 SGHDN, CDR2 FVKESK. The CDR3 extends over 16 amino acids.

The V call is TRBV7-9, the J call TRBJ1-1, with a weak D call TRBD1 (5 bases). This CDR3 is built from 12 residues. V was pared by 5 bases and J by 11 bases, with 15 bases between. From germline, CDR1 is SEHNR and CDR2 FQNEAQ (reference sequence). CDR3 loop: CASSPSTEGAFF. DNA of the CDR3: TGTGCCAGCAGCCCCTCCACGGAGGGGGCTTTCTTT.

In this sample, this clone turned up a few times. V and J are TRBV12-5 and TRBJ2-5; D unclear. The ends were cut back, 5 bases at V and 1 base at J, with 8 bases in the middle. The V gene's germline CDR1 is LGHNT and CDR2 FRNRAP. The CDR3 sequence is 13 residues long. CDR3 amino acids: CASGPGSQETQYF. CDR3 nucleotides: TGTGCTAGTGGTCCCGGGTCCCAAGAGACCCAGTACTTC.

CDR3 protein: CASSQGLAVITGELFF. In DNA form, the CDR3 reads TGTGCCAGCAGCCAGGGACTAGCGGTTATCACCGGGGAGCTGTTTTTT. The gene calls are TRBV7-9 and TRBJ2-2; TRBD2 agrees at 11 bases. The V gene end was trimmed by 5 bases and the J gene end by 4 bases; junction bases not matched to a gene: 6. The CDR3 length is 16 residues. Germline V gene lookup returns CDR1 SEHNR and CDR2 FQNEAQ (reference sequence).

This chain uses TRBV5-1 with TRBJ2-2; 9 positions match TRBD2. V shed 5 bases and J 6 bases; nucleotides not matched to a gene: 8. This CDR3 has 15 amino acids. Germline assignment: CDR1 SGHRS and CDR2 YFSETQ. The CDR3 DNA reads TGCGCCAGCAGTTTGATAGCGGGAGACCCCGGGGAGCTGTTTTTT. It yields the protein CASSLIAGDPGELFF.

This rearrangement joins TRBV27 to TRBJ2-7; 9 nucleotides line up with TRBD2. There are 13 residues in the CDR3. CDR1 and CDR2 (germline): MNHEY, SMNVEV (reference sequence). V trimming: 6 bases; J trimming: 3 bases; junction bases outside the gene matches: 3. The DNA for the CDR3 is TGTGCCAGCAGGACTAGCGGAAACTACGAGCAGTACTTC. The encoded protein is CASRTSGNYEQYF.

This clone came up once. The chain recombines TRBV7-9 with TRBJ2-5; 7 bases align to TRBD2. The CDR3 spans 15 residues. Germline V CDR1 and CDR2: SEHNR, FQNEAQ (reference sequence). V lost 3 bases, J lost 4 bases, and 8 bases stayed unmatched. The CDR3 is CASSLEWGEGETQYF. CDR3 nucleotide sequence: TGTGCCAGCAGCTTGGAATGGGGGGAGGGAGAGACCCAGTACTTC.

V is TRBV5-1 and J is TRBJ1-3; a possible D gene is TRBD1 (5 bases). CDR3 length: 16 residues. Germline values: CDR1 SGHRS, CDR2 YFSETQ. V was trimmed by 6 bases and J by 1 base, leaving 17 bases between them. The CDR3 DNA is TGCGCCAGCAAAAGAGACGGGGGAGGATCTGGAAACACCATATATTTT. Amino acid sequence: CASKRDGGGSGNTIYF.

The chain combines TRBV9 with TRBJ2-4, with unresolved D. Trimming left V 5 bases short and J 5 bases short, with 11 bases between. Germline V lookup: CDR1 SGDLS, CDR2 YYNGEE. The CDR3 sequence is 13 residues long. In DNA form, the CDR3 reads TGTGCCAGCAGTGCCGGCACAGAAAACATTCAGTACTTC. It yields the protein CASSAGTENIQYF.

J is TRBJ1-1 and V is TRBV7-6, with TRBD1 identical over 9 bases. The junction had 17 bases not matched to a gene; V was cut back by 3 bases and J by 6 bases. Germline CDR1 and CDR2: SGHVS and FNYEAQ. CDR3 length equals 18 residues. In DNA, the CDR3 is TGTGCCAGCAGCTTTATAATAGGACAGGGGCCCGACGGCCCTGAAGCTTTCTTT. It specifies CASSFIIGQGPDGPEAFF.

The CDR3 DNA is TGTGCCAGCAGTGAAACAGGGTGGAGCAATCAGCCCCAGCATTTT. It specifies CASSETGWSNQPQHF. The J gene is TRBJ1-5, the V gene TRBV2, with D tentatively TRBD1 (6 bases). V lost 2 bases, J lost 1 base, and 9 bases lay in between. The CDR3 loop spans 15 amino acids. Germline V lookup: CDR1 SNHLY, CDR2 FYNNEI. The whole variable domain, remainder taken from reference TRBV2 and TRBJ1-5, is EPEVTQTPSHQVTQMGQEVILRCVPISNHLYFYWYRQILGQKVEFLVSFYNNEISEKSEIFDDQFSVERPDGSNFTLKIRSTKLEDSAMYFCASSETGWSNQPQHFGDGTRLSIL.

Only a few counts were recorded for this clone. J is TRBJ2-7 and V is TRBV10-1; D is uncertain. This CDR3 is built from 14 residues. Trimming pared 2 bases from V and 7 bases from J, leaving 15 bases between. Germline V gene data show CDR1 as WNHNN and CDR2 as SYGVQD (reference sequence). The CDR3 protein is CASSETDLRGEQYF. For the CDR3, the DNA is TGCGCCAGCAGTGAGACAGACCTCCGTGGGGAGCAGTACTTC.

The chain has TRBV30 and TRBJ1-3, with D unclear. Trimming took off 7 bases at V and 0 bases at J, with 13 bases between the two ends. The V gene's germline CDR1 is GTSNPN and CDR2 SVGIG (reference sequence). The CDR3 sequence is 14 residues long. The CDR3 DNA reads as TGTGCCTACACGGTATCAGGCTCTGGAAACACCATATATTTT. Translation: CAYTVSGSGNTIYF. The full variable domain, rest sourced from reference TRBV30 and TRBJ1-3, is SQTIHQWPATLVQPVGSPLSLECTVEGTSNPNLYWYRQAAGRGLQLLFYSVGIGQISSEVPQNLSASRPQDRQFILSSKKLLLSDSGFYLCAYTVSGSGNTIYFGEGSWLTVV.

The chain is built from TRBV5-1 and TRBJ1-1; D is undetermined. Trimming took off 0 bases at V and 1 base at J, with 7 bases between the two ends. CDR1 and CDR2 (germline): SGHRS, YFSETQ. The CDR3 is 14 amino acids. The CDR3, as DNA: TGCGCCAGCAGCTTGGCCCCGGGGAACACTGAAGCTTTCTTT. Protein sequence: CASSLAPGNTEAFF.